Given below is one TCR beta chain in context. The entry originates in a study of T cells in narcolepsy. Germline V gene lookup returns CDR1 SGHTA and CDR2 FQGTGA. CDR3 length: 14 residues. V was pared by 3 bases and J by 4 bases, with 12 bases between. Using immunoSEQ multiplex PCR, the repertoire was profiled, and TCRdb retains in-frame clones only, with some absent. The repertoire holds tens of thousands of clones, with about four fifths as singletons. The sequencing input was memory (CD45RA-) CD4+ T cells from blood. The chain uses TRBV7-3 and TRBJ1-2, with D perhaps TRBD1 (6 bases). The receptor was isolated from a human donor in good health. CDR3 protein: CASSFGETGYGYTF. In nucleotides, the CDR3 is TGTGCCAGCAGCTTTGGCGAGACAGGCTATGGCTACACCTTC.